Listed below are T cell receptor beta chains from one sample, sequenced in a study of identical twins. TCRdb independently ran MiXCR on the 5' RACE reads; one entry per CDR3 protein. Of about 570,000 distinct CDR3 sequences listed, 9.6% are singletons. These data also formed part of another study, on yellow fever vaccine responses in identical twins.

Material for sequencing was PBMCs. The receptor source for this set is a woman aged 18-30 years in good health. Both conserved end residues are part of each CDR3. Each record gives: D gene, clone size, V gene, J gene, CDR3 length, CDR3 DNA, CDR3 protein. A D gene is named only where the DNA matches it firmly. Part of the rows lack a size; the others show once, few, many or a class for expanded clones.

TRBD2	NA	TRBV6-2/TRBV6-3	TRBJ2-5	16	TGTGCCAGCAGTCCATCGGGACTAGCGCGGCAAGAGACCCAGTACTTC	CASSPSGLARQETQYF
NA	NA	TRBV4-3	TRBJ2-2	17	TGCGCCAGCAGCCAAGTCCTCACAGGCCAGAACACCGGGGAGCTGTTTTTT	CASSQVLTGQNTGELFF
TRBD1	NA	TRBV3-1	TRBJ2-6	16	TGTGCCAGCAGCCAACAGACAGGGTCTGGGGCCAACGTCCTGACTTTC	CASSQQTGSGANVLTF
TRBD2	few	TRBV7-8	TRBJ2-1	17	TGTGCCAGCAGTCTAGCGGGGACCTACTCCTCCTACAATGAGCAGTTCTTC	CASSLAGTYSSYNEQFF
NA	many	TRBV24-1	TRBJ2-3	13	TGTGCCACAAAGGACAGTTTTGGGGATACGCAGTATTTT	CATKDSFGDTQYF
NA	NA	TRBV3-1	TRBJ2-2	14	TGTGCCAGCAATCGAGACAACAGGGCGGGGGAGCTGTTTTTT	CASNRDNRAGELFF
TRBD2	few	TRBV28	TRBJ2-2	16	TGTGCCAGCAGTCCCAGACTAGCGGGGGACACCGGGGAGCTGTTTTTT	CASSPRLAGDTGELFF
TRBD2	few	TRBV6-2/TRBV6-3	TRBJ2-7	17	TGTGCCAGCAACGACGGGACTAGCGGGAGAGGGGCTTACGAGCAGTACTTC	CASNDGTSGRGAYEQYF
TRBD2	few	TRBV5-1	TRBJ2-1	16	TGCGCCAGCAGCTTGCCGAGCACTAGCGGGTACAATGAGCAGTTCTTC	CASSLPSTSGYNEQFF
TRBD1	many	TRBV3-1	TRBJ1-3	15	TGTGCCAGCAGCCAAAACAGGGGCTCTGGAAACACCATATATTTT	CASSQNRGSGNTIYF
NA	many	TRBV7-8	TRBJ2-7	16	TGTGCCAGCAGCCCGACCCCCGGGGCAATCCTATACGAGCAGTACTTC	CASSPTPGAILYEQYF
TRBD1	NA	TRBV20-1	TRBJ1-1	15	TGCAGTGCTTCAAGCCAAGGGGGCGCCGCGGCTGAAGCTTTCTTT	CSASSQGGAAAEAFF
TRBD2	NA	TRBV4-3	TRBJ2-5	14	TGCGCCAGCAGCCAGGGGGGGGGAGTGGAGACCCAGTACTTC	CASSQGGGVETQYF
NA	NA	TRBV20-1	TRBJ2-3	11	TGCAGTGCTAGGGTGGCAGATACGCAGTATTTT	CSARVADTQYF
TRBD2	NA	TRBV5-1	TRBJ2-1	15	TGCGCCAGCAGCTGGGACTACAGCTCCTACAATGAGCAGTTCTTC	CASSWDYSSYNEQFF
NA	many	TRBV7-6	TRBJ2-7	13	TGTGCCAGCAGCTTACTGGCCGACTCGTCCCTGTACTTC	CASSLLADSSLYF
TRBD2	NA	TRBV4-2	TRBJ2-1	19	TGTGCCAGCAGCCAAGATGTGGGTATTTTAGCGGGGGGGCGGCATGAGCAGTTCTTC	CASSQDVGILAGGRHEQFF
NA	few	TRBV29-1	TRBJ2-1	10	TGCAGCGTTGACGGGGATGAGCAGTTCTTC	CSVDGDEQFF
NA	many	TRBV12-3/TRBV12-4	TRBJ2-2	14	TGTGCCAGCAGTTTAGGGGCGCCCAACGGGGAGCTGTTTTTT	CASSLGAPNGELFF
NA	NA	TRBV5-1	TRBJ2-3	16	TGCGCCAGCAGCACCGGACTATCTCCTAGCACAGATACGCAGTATTTT	CASSTGLSPSTDTQYF
NA	few	TRBV30	TRBJ2-7	14	TGTGCCTGGAGTGTTCTCCCGGAGTCCTACGAGCAGTACTTC	CAWSVLPESYEQYF
NA	few	TRBV11-2	TRBJ2-7	17	TGTGCCAGCAGCTCCAGCCAACAGGGTTATAGGTCTTACGAGCAGTACTTC	CASSSSQQGYRSYEQYF
NA	many	TRBV5-1	TRBJ2-2	13	TGCGCCAGCAGCTCAGACTTCAGCGGGGAGCTGTTTTTT	CASSSDFSGELFF
NA	NA	TRBV10-3	TRBJ2-3	14	TGTGCCATCAGTGGGCCTGCTAGCACAGATACGCAGTATTTT	CAISGPASTDTQYF
NA	many	TRBV11-2	TRBJ1-3	14	TGTGCCAGCAGCTTAGAACGCTCTGGAAACACCATATATTTT	CASSLERSGNTIYF
NA	NA	TRBV28	TRBJ2-3	12	TGTTCGACCCGTGGGGGGACAGATACGCAGTATTTT	CSTRGGTDTQYF